Listed below are T cell receptor beta chains from one sample, sequenced in a study of blood T cell repertoires in COVID-19. Assay used: immunoSEQ multiplex PCR; TCRdb lists only in-frame clones, some missing. The data show roughly 100,000 clones, with over 80% seen just once and around 6% held by the top ten. The material sequenced was peripheral blood. The receptor set was obtained from a man in his fifties or sixties with active COVID-19. Each CDR3 is given with its conserved first and last residue. A D gene is named only where the DNA matches it firmly. A clone size is listed for some rows: how often the clone was seen (once, few, many), or a class if it is expanded.

15,TRBD1,TRBV27,TRBJ2-7,once,TGTGCCAGCAGTATTCACCGGGACAGCCCGTCCGAGCAGTACTTC,CASSIHRDSPSEQYF
17,TRBD2,TRBV5-1,TRBJ2-1,NA,TGCGCCAGCAGCTCCCTCCCTCAGCGGGAGAGGTACAATGAGCAGTTCTTC,CASSSLPQRERYNEQFF
13,NA,TRBV2,TRBJ1-1,NA,TGTGCCAGCAGTACAAACAGGGAAACTGAAGCTTTCTTT,CASSTNRETEAFF
16,NA,TRBV5-1,TRBJ2-2,NA,TGCGCCAGCAGCTTGAGCGGATCGAGGGTCATCGGGGAGCTGTTTTTT,CASSLSGSRVIGELFF
14,TRBD1,TRBV6-5,TRBJ2-3,once,TGTGCCAGCAGTCACCGGGACAGCTCAGATACGCAGTATTTT,CASSHRDSSDTQYF
12,NA,TRBV5-1,TRBJ1-2,NA,TGCGCCAGCTCGGGGGATAACTATGGCTACACCTTC,CASSGDNYGYTF
17,NA,TRBV19,TRBJ1-1,NA,TGTGCCAGTAGTGCCGGGGGTCTGAGAGGAGCGAACACTGAAGCTTTCTTT,CASSAGGLRGANTEAFF
11,NA,TRBV20-1,TRBJ2-5,once,TGCAGTGCTACCTTAGCCGAGACCCAGTACTTC,CSATLAETQYF
16,TRBD1,TRBV11-2,TRBJ2-1,NA,TGTGCCAGCAGCCAACGGGACAGGGCGAGAGGCGATGAGCAGTTCTTC,CASSQRDRARGDEQFF
16,NA,TRBV4-1,TRBJ1-4,NA,TGCGCCAGCAGCCCAATTAACGGTGCAACTAATGAAAAACTGTTTTTT,CASSPINGATNEKLFF
12,NA,TRBV2,TRBJ2-5,NA,TGTGCCAGCAGTCTGAGGGAGGAGACCCAGTACTTC,CASSLREETQYF
16,TRBD1,TRBV19,TRBJ2-1,NA,TGTGCCAGTAGTCTTATTCCCGGGACAGGGACCAATGAGCAGTTCTTC,CASSLIPGTGTNEQFF
13,TRBD1,TRBV29-1,TRBJ1-4,NA,TGCAGCGCCTGGACAGGGGCGGGTGAAAAACTGTTTTTT,CSAWTGAGEKLFF
15,TRBD2,TRBV7-9,TRBJ2-5,NA,TGTGCCAGCAGCTTTACCGGGACTAACCAAGAGACCCAGTACTTC,CASSFTGTNQETQYF
16,NA,TRBV15,TRBJ1-5,NA,TGTGCCACCACCCAGAGAGGCGGGGCACGGAATCAGCCCCAGCATTTT,CATTQRGGARNQPQHF
12,NA,TRBV21-1,TRBJ2-3,NA,TGTGCCAGCAGCGCTGGGCGCGATACGCAGTATTTT,CASSAGRDTQYF
14,TRBD2,TRBV28,TRBJ2-7,NA,TGTGCCAGCACCCTGGCTAGCGGGTCCTACGAGCAGTACTTC,CASTLASGSYEQYF
14,NA,TRBV7-2,TRBJ1-1,NA,TGTGCCAGCAGCACCCGACAGCGGAACACTGAAGCTTTCTTT,CASSTRQRNTEAFF
15,TRBD2,TRBV7-9,TRBJ2-5,NA,TGTGCCAGCAGCTCCTGGACTAGCGGTGAAGAGACCCAGTACTTC,CASSSWTSGEETQYF
14,NA,TRBV19,TRBJ2-2,NA,TGTGCCAGTAGTATCGTCAGGAACACCGGGGAGCTGTTTTTT,CASSIVRNTGELFF
15,NA,TRBV19,TRBJ1-5,NA,TGTGCCAGTAGGGACTCGGCGGGCAGCAATCAGCCCCAGCATTTT,CASRDSAGSNQPQHF
16,TRBD1,TRBV5-1,TRBJ2-7,NA,TGCGCCAGCAGCAGGGACGGGACAGAGGCCTCCTACGAGCAGTACTTC,CASSRDGTEASYEQYF
13,NA,TRBV13,TRBJ2-3,NA,TGTGCCAGCAGCCGAGAACGCACAGATACGCAGTATTTT,CASSRERTDTQYF
13,NA,TRBV5-4,TRBJ2-3,NA,TGTGCCAGCATTCTTGCAGGGACAGATACGCAGTATTTT,CASILAGTDTQYF
13,TRBD1,TRBV6-5,TRBJ1-6,NA,TGTGCCAGCAGAGGACAGGCTGTAGGACCCCTCCACTTT,CASRGQAVGPLHF
13,TRBD2,TRBV2,TRBJ2-7,NA,TGTGCCAGCAGTAGCGGGAGGGCCTACGAGCAGTACTTC,CASSSGRAYEQYF
14,NA,TRBV9,TRBJ1-4,NA,TGTGCCAGTTCCACAGGGTTATCTAATGAAAAACTGTTTTTT,CASSTGLSNEKLFF
14,TRBD2,TRBV7-9,TRBJ2-7,few,TGTGCCAGCAGCTTAAGCGGACTAGCGGTGGCCCAGTACTTC,CASSLSGLAVAQYF
16,NA,TRBV3-1/TRBV3-2,TRBJ2-5,NA,TGTGCCAGCAGCCAGGTGGGAGAGGGTCCGCGAGAGACCCAGTACTTC,CASSQVGEGPRETQYF
14,NA,TRBV18,TRBJ2-5,NA,TGTGCCAGCTCACCAGGACTGAACCAAGAGACCCAGTACTTC,CASSPGLNQETQYF
14,TRBD1,TRBV6-2/TRBV6-3,TRBJ1-2,few,TGTGCCAGCAGTTACTCGGGGACAGCTCCGCGTCTCACCTTC,CASSYSGTAPRLTF
14,TRBD1,TRBV7-2,TRBJ1-2,NA,TGTGCCAGCAGCCCCCGGACAGGGAGTCATGGCTACACCTTC,CASSPRTGSHGYTF
16,NA,TRBV5-1,TRBJ2-2,NA,TGCGCCAGCAGCCTGGGACACCAGGCGAACACCGGGGAGCTGTTTTTT,CASSLGHQANTGELFF
15,TRBD2,TRBV5-1,TRBJ2-7,NA,TGCGCCAGCAGTTCCGGACTAGCGGGAGAATACGAGCAGTACTTC,CASSSGLAGEYEQYF
14,NA,TRBV5-4,TRBJ2-2,NA,TGTGCCAGCAGCTTAATCCAGGGCGCCGGGGAGCTGTTTTTT,CASSLIQGAGELFF
14,NA,TRBV19,TRBJ1-1,NA,TGTGCCAGTAGTATTAATATCGGGAACACTGAAGCTTTCTTT,CASSINIGNTEAFF
15,NA,TRBV28,TRBJ2-1,NA,TGTGCCAGCAGTCGGCCTAGGGGGAAAAACAATGAGCAGTTCTTC,CASSRPRGKNNEQFF
16,TRBD1,TRBV18,TRBJ2-7,NA,TGTGCCAGCTCAAAATCCGGGACAGGGGATTCGGGCGAGCAGTACTTC,CASSKSGTGDSGEQYF
15,NA,TRBV11-3,TRBJ2-5,NA,TGTGCCAGCAGCTTAGTTGACTGGTTTCAAGAGACCCAGTACTTC,CASSLVDWFQETQYF
15,TRBD1,TRBV15,TRBJ1-1,NA,TGTGCCACCAGCATTTCCGGGACAGGGGACACTGAAGCTTTCTTT,CATSISGTGDTEAFF
18,TRBD2,TRBV3-1/TRBV3-2,TRBJ2-1,NA,TGTGCCAGCAGCCAAGGAGCCTTCGGACTAGCGGGAGGGGGTGAGCAGTTCTTC,CASSQGAFGLAGGGEQFF
15,TRBD1,TRBV19,TRBJ2-3,few,TGTGCCAGTAAGAGGTTCCAGGGGGCGTCAGATACGCAGTATTTT,CASKRFQGASDTQYF
13,NA,TRBV9,TRBJ1-1,NA,TGTGCCAGCAGCCCGGCGGGGGGGGCTGAAGCTTTCTTT,CASSPAGGAEAFF
13,NA,TRBV7-3,TRBJ1-5,NA,TGTGCCAGCAGCTTAATGCCCAGTCAGCCCCAGCATTTT,CASSLMPSQPQHF
15,TRBD2,TRBV11-2,TRBJ2-7,NA,TGTGCCAGCAGTCGGTCCGGGACTAGCGGCTACGAGCAGTACTTC,CASSRSGTSGYEQYF
13,NA,TRBV12-3/TRBV12-4,TRBJ1-1,NA,TGTGCCAGCAGTTTTGGGCAGAACACTGAAGCTTTCTTT,CASSFGQNTEAFF
16,NA,TRBV7-8,TRBJ2-1,NA,TGTGCCAGCAGCTTAGCCGCCGCCAGCTCCTACAATGAGCAGTTCTTC,CASSLAAASSYNEQFF
15,TRBD2,TRBV30,TRBJ2-1,NA,TGTGCCTGGACCAGACTAGCGGGAGGGCCATATGAGCAGTTCTTC,CAWTRLAGGPYEQFF
16,NA,TRBV9,TRBJ2-1,NA,TGTGCCAGCAGCGTAGTTATGCGGGGAGGGGGGAATGAGCAGTTCTTC,CASSVVMRGGGNEQFF
15,NA,TRBV24-1,TRBJ2-2,NA,TGTGCCACCAGTGATTTTGGCCAGGGCACCGGGGAGCTGTTTTTT,CATSDFGQGTGELFF
13,NA,TRBV13,TRBJ2-1,NA,TGTGCCAGCAGCTCCCGGACTTGGGATGAGCAGTTCTTC,CASSSRTWDEQFF
14,TRBD2,TRBV2,TRBJ2-7,NA,TGTGCCGACAAGATAGCGGGCCGCTCTTACGAGCAGTACTTC,CADKIAGRSYEQYF
13,TRBD1,TRBV2,TRBJ2-7,NA,TGTGCCAGCAGCATGGGACAGGCCTACGAGCAGTACTTC,CASSMGQAYEQYF
15,TRBD2,TRBV9,TRBJ2-1,NA,TGTGCCAGCAGCCCATTAGCGGGAGAGGTCAATGAGCAGTTCTTC,CASSPLAGEVNEQFF
13,TRBD1,TRBV5-1,TRBJ2-1,few,TGCGCCAGCATAGGGACAGGACGGGGTGAGCAGTTCTTC,CASIGTGRGEQFF
15,NA,TRBV2,TRBJ2-5,NA,TGTGCCAGCAGTAGACAGGGAGGCGCTCGGGAGACCCAGTACTTC,CASSRQGGARETQYF